What follows are 2 T cell receptor beta chains derived from one specimen sequenced in a study of graft-versus-host responses after intestinal transplantation (dated by TCRdb to 2020 to 2022). According to the study, the label for this sample's time point signals: cells obtained before transplantation from donor or recipient. Library construction relied on the immunoSEQ multiplex PCR assay. TCRdb mirrors the immuneACCESS table, restricted to in-frame sequences. Some clones are absent from its copies; in checked studies, under half trace to an unresolved V gene, and the reason for the others is unknown. This sample comprises about 88,000 clones, about 94% of them detected only once. Of the sample, about 0.2% is held by the ten largest clones. No antigen has been assigned to these receptors. Specimen: unstimulated CD4+ T cells sorted from spleen or lymph node cells, collected before transplant. Source of these receptors: a human donor who was the organ donor for an intestinal transplant.

This sequence joins TRBV6-5 and TRBJ1-6; D is unclear. This CDR3 comprises 11 residues. With 5 bases removed from V and 11 bases from J, the gap between germline ends came to 7 bases. The germline gives CDR1 MNHEY, CDR2 SVGAGI. The CDR3: CASSGGPPLHF. For the CDR3, the DNA is TGTGCCAGCAGTGGAGGGCCACCCCTCCACTTT.

The V gene is TRBV28, the J gene TRBJ1-2; TRBD1 agrees at 7 bases. V lost 1 base, J lost 4 bases, and 9 bases stayed unmatched. In germline, CDR1 is MDHEN, CDR2 SYDVKM. The CDR3 is 16 amino acids. CDR3 in amino acids: CASSLFSGQKPYGYTF. CDR3 coding DNA: TGTGCCAGCAGTTTATTCTCGGGACAGAAACCCTATGGCTACACCTTC.